The clone carrying this TCR beta chain appeared a few times. With V trimmed by 1 base and J by 5 bases, 2 bases remained unmatched. The CDR3 totals 14 residues. Germline V gene sequence: CDR1 MGHRA, CDR2 YSYEKL. TCRdb re-called the reads with MiXCR, one entry per CDR3 protein. The repertoire holds around 530,000 distinct CDR3 sequences, with about 15% as singletons. This sample is drawn from a study of T cell repertoires in cytomegalovirus infection. As for the study in general: It can be stated that public TCR beta signatures indicated CMV infection as well as a matching HLA type.

This chain connects TRBV4-1 to TRBJ2-7, with 10 bases matching TRBD1. Sequenced sample: CD8+ T cells from PBMCs. This sequence was found in a human donor in good health (CMV status not recorded). Some clones in this sample may be carry-over from other donors' samples. The CDR3 DNA reads TGCGCCAGCAGCCAAGGACAGGGGGCCAACGAGCAGTACTTC. Translated: CASSQGQGANEQYF.